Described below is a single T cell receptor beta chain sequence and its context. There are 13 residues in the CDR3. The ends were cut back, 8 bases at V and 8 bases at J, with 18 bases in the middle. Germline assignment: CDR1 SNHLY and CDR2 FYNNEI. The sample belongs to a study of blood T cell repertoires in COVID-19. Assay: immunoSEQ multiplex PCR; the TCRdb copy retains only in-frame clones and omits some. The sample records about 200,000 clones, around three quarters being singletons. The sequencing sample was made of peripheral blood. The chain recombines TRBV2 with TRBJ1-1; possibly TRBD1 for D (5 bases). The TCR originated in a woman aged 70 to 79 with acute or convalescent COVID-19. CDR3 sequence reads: CASGGDLALEAFF. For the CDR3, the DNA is TGTGCCAGCGGGGGGGACCTGGCTTTGGAAGCTTTCTTT.